This is a list of T cell receptor beta chains from one sample in a study of CD8 T cells in ankylosing spondylitis. TCRdb passed the 5' RACE reads through MiXCR, listing each CDR3 protein once. Among around 150,000 distinct CDR3 sequences listed, about 7.3% were seen once. The sample consisted of blood, either unsorted or a sorted T cell fraction (not recorded which). The receptors originated from a female donor with ankylosing spondylitis or in good health (not recorded which). The CDR3 runs from the conserved cysteine through the conserved F or W.

v_call cdr3_aa
TRBV20-1 CSAGAGTSGTDTQYF
TRBV2 CASSAGQLSYEQYF
TRBV12-1 CAIGFAVLSYNEQFF
TRBV29-1 CSVRQGYGYTF
TRBV7-9 CASNLSGTGTGNTIYF
TRBV27 CASSYQGRGYGYTF
TRBV27 CASTLLGTGDTDTQYF
TRBV11-2 CASSLEFAGGDGYTF
TRBV5-1 CASSLAGTGSTYEQYF
TRBV9 CASSVETRDTDTQYF
TRBV7-3 CASSLSGGLGDTQYF
TRBV12-3/TRBV12-4 CASSFPHRGGYTF
TRBV12-3/TRBV12-4 CASKPGTSAYNEQFF
TRBV4-1 CASSQAGGNTEAFF
TRBV18 CASANGELFF
TRBV29-1 CSVLTGGSYEQYF
TRBV4-1 CASSQGQGAPYEQYF
TRBV12-3/TRBV12-4 CASSLLGGNEQFF
TRBV25-1 CASSEWVGELFF
TRBV27 CASSSLTTGVNTEAFF
TRBV10-3 CAISDPGPRGLGTDTQYF
TRBV6-5 CASSYLGYRGTEAFF
TRBV5-1 CASSPEGYSYNEQFF
TRBV7-7 CASSRGFGSGNTIYF
TRBV4-1 CASSLPPHRDKDEKLFF
TRBV14 CASGSDRPLVSEAFF
TRBV20-1 CSANSGTGGFNEQFF
TRBV12-3/TRBV12-4 CASSLGQGNTDTQYF
TRBV20-1 CSAPQGASSYGYTF
TRBV19 CASMGGSRRTEAFF
TRBV20-1 CSARQNNEKLFF
TRBV18 CASSPRRGPDSTDTQYF
TRBV12-3/TRBV12-4 CASSRGLDEQYF
TRBV27 CASSHRTSGETQYF
TRBV14 CASSQVLGGTEAFF
TRBV9 CASSVEGGNQPQHF
TRBV7-9 CASSQGAAGTQYF
TRBV19 CASMSRGSYEQYF
TRBV7-6 CASSPLLTEAFF
TRBV3-1 CASSQGNGSPLHF
TRBV7-2 CASSLRDSSDGYTF
TRBV6-5 CASSYFLSVGGSNTEAFF
TRBV2 CASRGQTQAFFYGYTF
TRBV7-2 CASSLAGALNTGELFF
TRBV6-2/TRBV6-3 CASRPGTSDEQFF
TRBV29-1 CSVEGRVRAFF
TRBV7-8 CASSFDVGGEKLFF
TRBV5-4 CASSHPTGASGANVLTF
TRBV4-2 CASRQKTGELFF
TRBV4-1 CASSQDLVGVYEQYF
TRBV5-5 CASSLGGGAYNEQFF
TRBV12-3/TRBV12-4 CASSLLGQVKYEQYF
TRBV29-1 CSGQDTPYEQYF
TRBV12-3/TRBV12-4 CASSLAGGRNEQFF
TRBV20-1 CSALRQGYTEAFF
TRBV12-5 CASGLVLGVGGTEAFF
TRBV5-8 CASSLVGYESYNEQFF
TRBV5-8 CASSQSGTNPYGELFF
TRBV12-3/TRBV12-4 CASSWGGNVASPLHF